This T cell receptor (beta chain) appears in the sequencing data of a study of OX40 agonist ivuxolimab in advanced cancers. Turning to the study itself: With a range of about 23 to 90, age averaged about 58 years, and around 80% were male. Three patients had partial responses: one hepatocellular carcinoma, two cutaneous melanoma.

The CDR3 consists of 15 residues. The germline V and J ends were trimmed by 4 bases and 1 base, with 12 bases remaining between them. The germline CDR1 and CDR2 sequences are SGHRS and YFSETQ. Clones were sequenced by immunoSEQ multiplex PCR, and TCRdb holds only the in-frame ones, with some missing. The table records tens of thousands of clones, 92% of them present only once. The clonotype was recovered from an adult with an advanced solid tumor such as melanoma, head and neck, liver or kidney cancer. Sequenced material: CD4+ or CD8+ T cells sorted from blood, taken in a trial of the OX40 agonist ivuxolimab. V gene TRBV5-1 combines with J gene TRBJ2-1, with D tentatively TRBD2 (6 bases). The CDR3 reads CASSRGEESYNEQFF. The CDR3 DNA reads as TGCGCCAGCAGCCGAGGGGAGGAGTCCTACAATGAGCAGTTCTTC.